This TCR beta chain was identified in a study of a mutant IDH1 vaccine in newly diagnosed glioma. Study as a whole: Patients were pretreated with radiotherapy, temozolomide, or both, mostly both.

The CDR3 totals 14 residues. V shed 5 bases and J shed 7 bases, with 17 bases lying between them. Germline V lookup: CDR1 MGHDK, CDR2 SYGVNS. Libraries were prepared by immunoSEQ multiplex PCR; TCRdb keeps only in-frame clonotypes and omits some of them. The data show tens of thousands of clones, roughly 80% seen once. This clone showed up just a few times. Its target is not known. Time point noted: week 11, during vaccination. Every single dose of the vaccine, 300 ug of mutant IDH1 20-mer peptide, came with topical imiquimod. The sequences come from PBMCs, collected from a glioma patient whose treatment included an IDH1 peptide vaccine. This sequence originates from a woman in her 50s with glioma. The V gene is TRBV25-1, the J gene TRBJ1-2, with a weak D call TRBD1 (6 bases). The CDR3 nucleotides read TGTGCCAGCAGTTTTCACCAGGGGATTTCTGGCTACACCTTC. It specifies CASSFHQGISGYTF.